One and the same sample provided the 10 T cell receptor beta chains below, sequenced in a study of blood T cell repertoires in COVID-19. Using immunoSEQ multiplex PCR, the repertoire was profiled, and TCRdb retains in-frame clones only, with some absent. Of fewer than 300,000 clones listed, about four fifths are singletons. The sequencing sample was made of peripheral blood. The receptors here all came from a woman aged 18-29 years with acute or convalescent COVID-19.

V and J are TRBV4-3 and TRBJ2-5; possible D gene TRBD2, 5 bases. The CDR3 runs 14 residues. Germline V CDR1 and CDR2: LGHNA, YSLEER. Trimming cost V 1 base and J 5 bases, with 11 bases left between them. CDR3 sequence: CASSQATSGETQYF. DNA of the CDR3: TGCGCCAGCAGCCAAGCAACTAGTGGGGAGACCCAGTACTTC.

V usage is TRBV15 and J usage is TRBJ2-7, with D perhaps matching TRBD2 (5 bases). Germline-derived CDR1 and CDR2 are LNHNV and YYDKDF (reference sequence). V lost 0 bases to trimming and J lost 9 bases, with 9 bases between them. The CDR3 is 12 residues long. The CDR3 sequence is CATSRDEGAQYF. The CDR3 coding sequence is TGTGCCACCAGCAGAGATGAGGGTGCGCAGTACTTC. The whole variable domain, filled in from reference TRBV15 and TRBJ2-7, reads DAMVIQNPRYQVTQFGKPVTLSCSQTLNHNVMYWYQQKSSQAPKLLFHYYDKDFNNEADTPDNFQSRRPNTSFCFLDIRSPGLGDTAMYLCATSRDEGAQYFGPGTRLTVT.

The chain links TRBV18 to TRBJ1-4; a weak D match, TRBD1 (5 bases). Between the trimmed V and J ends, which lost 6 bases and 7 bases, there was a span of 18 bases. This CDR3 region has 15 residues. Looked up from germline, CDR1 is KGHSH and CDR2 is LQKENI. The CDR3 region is CASSRGAGWSEKLFF. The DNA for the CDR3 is TGTGCCAGCTCCCGTGGAGCAGGGTGGAGTGAAAAACTGTTTTTT.

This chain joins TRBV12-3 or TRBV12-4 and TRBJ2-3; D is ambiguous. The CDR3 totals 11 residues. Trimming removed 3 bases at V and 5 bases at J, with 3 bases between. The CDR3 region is CASSFGDTQYF. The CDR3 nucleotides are TGTGCCAGCAGTTTCGGAGATACGCAGTATTTT.

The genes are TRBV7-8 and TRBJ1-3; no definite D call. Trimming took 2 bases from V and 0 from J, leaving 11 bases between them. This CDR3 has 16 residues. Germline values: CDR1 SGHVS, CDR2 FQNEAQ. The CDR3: CASSLFDSNSGNTIYF. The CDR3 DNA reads TGTGCCAGCAGCTTATTTGACTCCAACTCTGGAAACACCATATATTTT.

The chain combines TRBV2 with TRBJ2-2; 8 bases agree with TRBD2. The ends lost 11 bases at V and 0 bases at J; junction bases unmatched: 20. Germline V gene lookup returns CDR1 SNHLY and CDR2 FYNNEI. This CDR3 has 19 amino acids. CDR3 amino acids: CAGSRFPILAASNTGELFF. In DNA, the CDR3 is TGTGCCGGAAGTAGATTTCCCATACTAGCGGCCTCGAACACCGGGGAGCTGTTTTTT.

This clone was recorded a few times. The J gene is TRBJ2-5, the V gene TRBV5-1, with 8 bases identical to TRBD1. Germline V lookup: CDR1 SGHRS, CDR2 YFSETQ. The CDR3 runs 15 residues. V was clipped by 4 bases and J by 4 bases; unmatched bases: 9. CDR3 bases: TGCGCCAGCAGCCTAGGACAGGGTGGGGTAGAGACCCAGTACTTC. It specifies CASSLGQGGVETQYF.

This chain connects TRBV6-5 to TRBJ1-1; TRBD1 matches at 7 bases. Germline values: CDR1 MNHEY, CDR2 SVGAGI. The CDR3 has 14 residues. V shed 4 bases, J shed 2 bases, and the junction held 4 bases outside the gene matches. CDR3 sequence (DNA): TGTGCCAGCAGTTCCGGACAGGCCAACACTGAAGCTTTCTTT. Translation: CASSSGQANTEAFF.

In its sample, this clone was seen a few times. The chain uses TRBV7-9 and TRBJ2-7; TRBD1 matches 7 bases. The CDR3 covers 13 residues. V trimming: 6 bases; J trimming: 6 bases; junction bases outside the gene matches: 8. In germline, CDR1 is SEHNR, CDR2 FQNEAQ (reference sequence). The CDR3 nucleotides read TGTGCCAGCAGACTCGGACAGGCTGGCGAGCAGTACTTC. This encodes CASRLGQAGEQYF. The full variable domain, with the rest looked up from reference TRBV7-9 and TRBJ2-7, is DTGVSQNPRHKITKRGQNVTFRCDPISEHNRLYWYRQTLGQGPEFLTYFQNEAQLEKSRLLSDRFSAERPKGSFSTLEIQRTEQGDSAMYLCASRLGQAGEQYFGPGTRLTVT.

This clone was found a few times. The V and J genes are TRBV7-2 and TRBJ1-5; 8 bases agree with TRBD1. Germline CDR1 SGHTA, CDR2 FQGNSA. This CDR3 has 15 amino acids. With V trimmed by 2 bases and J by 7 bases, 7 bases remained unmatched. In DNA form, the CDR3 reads TGTGCCAGCAGCTTATCGATACAGGGGGGACAGCCCCAGCATTTT. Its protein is CASSLSIQGGQPQHF.